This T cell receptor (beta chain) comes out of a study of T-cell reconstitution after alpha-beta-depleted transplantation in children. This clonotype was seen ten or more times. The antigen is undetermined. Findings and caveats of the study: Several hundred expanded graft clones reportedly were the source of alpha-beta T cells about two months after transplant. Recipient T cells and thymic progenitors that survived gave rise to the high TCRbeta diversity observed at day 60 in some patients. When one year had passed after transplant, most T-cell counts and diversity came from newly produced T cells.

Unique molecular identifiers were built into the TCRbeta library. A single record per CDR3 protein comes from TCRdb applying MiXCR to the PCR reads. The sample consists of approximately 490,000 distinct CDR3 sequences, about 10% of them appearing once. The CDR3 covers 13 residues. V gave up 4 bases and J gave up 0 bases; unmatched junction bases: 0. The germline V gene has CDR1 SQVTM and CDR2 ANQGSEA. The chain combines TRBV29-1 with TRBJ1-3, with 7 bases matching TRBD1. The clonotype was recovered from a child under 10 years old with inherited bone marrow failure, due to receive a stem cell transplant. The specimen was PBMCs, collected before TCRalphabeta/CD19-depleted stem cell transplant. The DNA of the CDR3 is TGCAGCGTTGGGGACAGCTCTGGAAACACCATATATTTT. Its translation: CSVGDSSGNTIYF.